One and the same sample provided the 27 T cell receptor beta chains below, sequenced in a study of T cells in Graves' hyperthyroidism and ophthalmopathy (dated by TCRdb to about 2019). Libraries were built with multiplex PCR. Sequencing used an Illumina HiSeq 2000. TCR beta CDR3 regions were amplified from RNA transcripts. A first-round RT-PCR of the TCR CDR3 used the HTBI primer set with the Qiagen OneStep RT-PCR kit. In-frame beta chains were kept once TCRdb had trimmed the public reads at Q25 with fastp and called clones with MiXCR. Every entry covers one CDR3 protein and lists the most common genes and DNA from its rows. Here the sample has hundreds of thousands of distinct CDR3 sequences; roughly 15% occur a single time. The ten largest clones take up under 25% of the sample. Sample: blood. The receptors derive from a woman in her fifties or sixties with Graves' ophthalmopathy.

The table lists this clonotype with many counts. The J gene is TRBJ2-3, the V gene TRBV12-3 or TRBV12-4; D not resolved. The V and J ends lost 3 bases and 0 bases respectively, with 7 bases between them. This CDR3 is 14 amino acids long. This CDR3 reads CASSLTESTDTQYF. The CDR3 DNA sequence: TGTGCCAGCAGTTTGACGGAAAGCACAGATACGCAGTATTTT.

This clonotype has a handful of counts. This chain joins TRBV7-9 and TRBJ2-7; 9 bases fit TRBD2. Germline V gene lookup returns CDR1 SEHNR and CDR2 FQNEAQ (reference sequence). CDR3 length: 16 amino acids. Trimming took 0 bases from V and 1 from J; bases not matched to a gene: 4. CDR3 region: CASSLAMTSGSYEQYF. As DNA, the CDR3 is TGTGCCAGCAGCTTAGCGATGACTAGCGGATCCTACGAGCAGTACTTC.

The chain joins TRBV5-1 to TRBJ1-6; 7 bases map to TRBD1. Germline trimming cut 4 bases from V and 5 bases from J; bases unmatched to any gene: 6. The CDR3 has 15 amino acids. Germline V gene data show CDR1 as SGHRS and CDR2 as YFSETQ. The CDR3, as DNA: TGCGCCAGCAGCGGGGAGGGACAGCATAATTCACCCCTCCACTTT. Amino acid sequence: CASSGEGQHNSPLHF.

This clonotype occurred many times. This sequence joins TRBV28 and TRBJ2-3; D gene uncertain. The CDR3 has 10 amino acids. Germline V gene sequence: CDR1 MDHEN, CDR2 SYDVKM. V was trimmed by 6 bases and J by 7 bases, leaving 5 bases between them. The CDR3 DNA reads TGTGCCAGCAGCCATTATACGCAGTATTTT. Its translation is CASSHYTQYF.

The chain uses TRBV5-5 and TRBJ1-1; D is undetermined. With 0 bases removed from V and 0 bases from J, the gap between germline ends came to 9 bases. The germline V gene encodes CDR1 SGHKS and CDR2 YYEKEE (reference sequence). The CDR3 runs to 15 residues. The CDR3 DNA reads as TGTGCCAGCAGCTTGGTGCAGGACGTGAACACTGAAGCTTTCTTT. Protein sequence: CASSLVQDVNTEAFF.

The table lists this clonotype with many counts. This chain links TRBV20-1 with TRBJ2-3, with TRBD1 matching 10 bases. There are 14 residues in the CDR3. Germline CDR1 is DFQATT and CDR2 is SNEGSKA (reference sequence). The trim removed 3 bases at V and 4 bases at J, leaving 4 bases unmatched. The CDR3 DNA follows: TGCAGTGCTAGCCGGACAGGGGGAGCAGATACGCAGTATTTT. It translates to CSASRTGGADTQYF.

This clonotype has more than one count but fewer than ten. The chain couples TRBV4-1 to TRBJ2-2; 9 nucleotides match TRBD2. The J segment lost 5 bases and the V segment lost 1 base, leaving 14 bases of the junction unmatched. Germline V gene lookup returns CDR1 MGHRA and CDR2 YSYEKL. The CDR3 length is 19 residues. CDR3 nucleotides: TGCGCCAGCAGCCAAGCACTAGCAGGGGGACTAGCAGATACCGGGGAGCTGTTTTTT. It encodes CASSQALAGGLADTGELFF.

This clonotype has at least ten counts. The chain couples TRBV7-3 to TRBJ2-2, with D unclear. Germline assignment: CDR1 SGHTA and CDR2 FQGTGA. The CDR3 consists of 11 residues. Trimming cost V 5 bases and J 7 bases, with 5 bases left between them. The CDR3 bases are TGTGCCAGCAGCAGAGGCGGGGAGCTGTTTTTT. This codes for CASSRGGELFF.

This clonotype occurred many times. The rearrangement uses TRBV5-1 and TRBJ2-1; D not resolved. CDR3 size: 15 residues. CDR1 is SGHRS, CDR2 YFSETQ, per germline. With 0 bases removed from V and 2 bases from J, the gap between germline ends came to 9 bases. The CDR3 reads CASSLVAEPYNEQFF. CDR3 DNA: TGCGCCAGCAGCTTGGTTGCGGAACCCTACAATGAGCAGTTCTTC.

This clonotype was observed a few times. J is TRBJ2-1 and V is TRBV5-1, with D maybe TRBD1 (6 bases). The CDR3 is made up of 14 amino acids. The V end lost 0 bases, the J end lost 9 bases, and 13 bases lay between the germline ends. Germline values: CDR1 SGHRS, CDR2 YFSETQ. CDR3 in amino acids: CASSLALGAGEQFF. The CDR3 DNA follows: TGCGCCAGCAGCTTGGCCTTGGGGGCCGGTGAGCAGTTCTTC.

The rearrangement joins TRBV7-3 to TRBJ1-5; the D is unclear. The CDR3 length is 13 residues. Germline CDR1 reads SGHTA; CDR2 reads FQGTGA. V was pared by 0 bases and J by 5 bases, with 5 bases between. CDR3 sequence reads: CASSLTPDQPQHF. Here the CDR3 DNA reads TGTGCCAGCAGCTTAACGCCGGATCAGCCCCAGCATTTT.

The chain employs TRBV6-1 and TRBJ1-1, with D possibly matching TRBD1 (6 bases). The CDR3 has 14 amino acids. Germline CDR1 and CDR2: MNHNS and SASEGT. V was shortened by 6 bases and J by 3 bases, with 14 bases between the two germline ends. The CDR3 region has the DNA TGTGCCAGCAGCCGAAATCCAGGGGACACTGAAGCTTTCTTT. Protein: CASSRNPGDTEAFF.

The sample holds many counts of this clonotype. This chain connects TRBV29-1 to TRBJ2-7, with D perhaps matching TRBD1 (6 bases). The CDR3 extends over 12 amino acids. Trimming shortened V by 5 bases and J by 0 bases, and 8 bases separated the two germline ends. The germline V gene encodes CDR1 SQVTM and CDR2 ANQGSEA. The CDR3 DNA reads TGCAGCGTTCAGGGGAGCTCCTACGAGCAGTACTTC. Protein: CSVQGSSYEQYF.

V gene TRBV29-1 combines with J gene TRBJ2-2, with 7 positions matching TRBD1. CDR1 is SQVTM and CDR2 is ANQGSEA in the germline V gene. The CDR3 is 14 amino acids. V dropped 8 bases and J dropped 6; count of bases not matched to a gene: 12. The CDR3 DNA reads TGCAGCTGCCTTGGGCAGGGGGTCCCCGGGGAGCTGTTTTTT. This sequence encodes CSCLGQGVPGELFF.

This clonotype turned up a few times. The chain is built from TRBV19 and TRBJ1-1; 7 bases fit TRBD1. The CDR3 is made up of 15 amino acids. The J segment lost 0 bases and the V segment lost 5 bases, leaving 6 bases of the junction unmatched. Germline CDR1 is LNHDA and CDR2 is SQIVND (reference sequence). This CDR3 reads CASSPRRGLNTEAFF. The CDR3 DNA reads TGTGCCAGTAGTCCCCGCAGGGGGTTGAACACTGAAGCTTTCTTT.

This clonotype was seen ten or more times. The chain carries TRBV20-1 and TRBJ2-5; 8 bases fit TRBD2. Germline-derived CDR1 and CDR2 are DFQATT and SNEGSKA (reference sequence). The CDR3 is 12 residues long. V was pared by 6 bases and J by 5 bases, with 5 bases of the junction left unmatched. CDR3 nucleotide sequence: TGCAGTGCCAGCGGGAGTGGGGAGACCCAGTACTTC. This translates into CSASGSGETQYF.

In this sample, this clonotype turned up a few times. This rearrangement joins TRBV6-1 to TRBJ1-5; no clear D. V lost 1 base and J lost 16, with 17 bases in between. The CDR3 has 13 amino acids. Looked up from germline, CDR1 is MNHNS and CDR2 is SASEGT. This chain's CDR3 is CASSEVGVGRLHF. The CDR3 DNA reads TGTGCCAGCAGTGAAGTTGGGGTGGGCAGATTACATTTT.

This chain joins TRBV19 and TRBJ2-7, with 7 bases identical to TRBD2. CDR3 length equals 12 residues. J gave up 6 bases and V 3 bases, and 2 bases lay outside the gene matches. Germline-derived CDR1 and CDR2 are LNHDA and SQIVND (reference sequence). The CDR3 protein is CASSMSGVEQYF. CDR3 coding DNA: TGTGCCAGTAGTATGAGCGGGGTCGAGCAGTACTTC.

This clonotype was picked up a small number of times. J is TRBJ2-5 and V is TRBV6-5, with D possibly TRBD2 on 7 matching bases. The CDR3 is made up of 15 amino acids. V lost 0 bases, J lost 4 bases, and 12 bases lay in between. CDR1 is MNHEY and CDR2 is SVGAGI in the germline V gene. The CDR3 region has the DNA TGTGCCAGCAGTTACTCTCCGGGGGGCGGAGAGACCCAGTACTTC. Its translation: CASSYSPGGGETQYF.

The V call is TRBV7-9, the J call TRBJ2-7; 8 bases are shared with TRBD2. CDR3 length equals 17 residues. Germline CDR1 is SEHNR and CDR2 is FQNEAQ (reference sequence). V gave up 0 bases and J gave up 0 bases; unmatched junction bases: 7. The CDR3 nucleotides read TGTGCCAGCAGCTTAGCGCCGGGACTAGGGAGCTCCTACGAGCAGTACTTC. It specifies CASSLAPGLGSSYEQYF.

This chain joins TRBV28 and TRBJ2-2, with 7 bases identical to TRBD2. This CDR3 is 16 amino acids long. Per germline, CDR1 MDHEN and CDR2 SYDVKM. Trimming cost V 6 bases and J 0 bases; bases outside gene matches: 7. Here the CDR3 reads CASSSPTSSNTGELFF. The CDR3 DNA reads as TGTGCCAGCAGCTCGCCGACTAGCTCGAACACCGGGGAGCTGTTTTTT. The full variable domain, rest sourced from reference TRBV28 and TRBJ2-2, is DVKVTQSSRYLVKRTGEKVFLECVQDMDHENMFWYRQDPGLGLRLIYFSYDVKMKEKGDIPEGYSVSREKKERFSLILESASTNQTSMYLCASSSPTSSNTGELFFGEGSRLTVL.

This rearrangement joins TRBV28 to TRBJ2-4; TRBD2 might be the D (5 bases). This CDR3 has 15 residues. CDR1 is MDHEN, CDR2 SYDVKM, per germline. V was pared by 5 bases and J by 2 bases, with 13 bases between. CDR3 sequence (DNA): TGTGCCAGCAGTACCCGAGAGGGTTCCAAAAACATTCAGTACTTC. It specifies CASSTREGSKNIQYF.

This clonotype was detected ten times or more. The chain has TRBV27 and TRBJ1-1, with 10 positions matching TRBD1. The CDR3 spans 17 residues. Per the germline V gene, CDR1 is MNHEY and CDR2 is SMNVEV (reference sequence). Losses at the gene ends were 0 bases for V and 0 bases for J; bases not matched to a gene: 4. The CDR3 DNA follows: TGTGCCAGCAGTTTATCAGGGACAGGGGCTCTGAACACTGAAGCTTTCTTT. Its protein is CASSLSGTGALNTEAFF.

This clonotype was seen at least ten times. The chain carries TRBV28 and TRBJ1-6; D perhaps matches TRBD1 (6 bases). V lost 5 bases and J lost 9, with 14 bases in between. The length of the CDR3 is 14 residues. The germline V gene has CDR1 MDHEN and CDR2 SYDVKM. The CDR3: CASSPQGRRSPLHF. CDR3 coding DNA: TGTGCCAGCAGTCCACAGGGAAGGCGTTCACCCCTCCACTTT.

This clonotype was detected ten times or more. J is TRBJ2-5 and V is TRBV20-1, with 7 bases fitting TRBD2. The J segment lost 4 bases and the V segment lost 0 bases, leaving 11 bases of the junction unmatched. This CDR3 has 16 residues. Germline V gene sequence: CDR1 DFQATT, CDR2 SNEGSKA (reference sequence). The CDR3 bases are TGCAGTGCTAGAGAACCTAGCGGTCTTAGGGGAGAGACCCAGTACTTC. Translation gives CSAREPSGLRGETQYF.

This clonotype was counted at least ten times. The chain recombines TRBV28 with TRBJ2-3, with 11 positions matching TRBD1. With 6 bases clipped from V and 7 bases from J, the junction kept 15 bases outside the gene matches. This CDR3 has 17 residues. CDR1 and CDR2 (germline): MDHEN, SYDVKM. DNA for the CDR3: TGTGCCAGCAGCCCCGGACAGGGGGCTTCTATAACTAATACGCAGTATTTT. Translated: CASSPGQGASITNTQYF. The full variable domain, its missing parts supplied by reference TRBV28 and TRBJ2-3, is DVKVTQSSRYLVKRTGEKVFLECVQDMDHENMFWYRQDPGLGLRLIYFSYDVKMKEKGDIPEGYSVSREKKERFSLILESASTNQTSMYLCASSPGQGASITNTQYFGPGTRLTVL.

The rearrangement links TRBV24-1 to TRBJ1-1, with D perhaps TRBD1 (5 bases). The CDR3 spans 13 residues. CDR1 and CDR2 from the germline V gene are KGHDR and SFDVKD. With 4 bases removed from V and 4 bases from J, the gap between germline ends came to 9 bases. As DNA, the CDR3 is TGTGCCACCAGTGAAGGACACCCCACTGAAGCTTTCTTT. Translated: CATSEGHPTEAFF.